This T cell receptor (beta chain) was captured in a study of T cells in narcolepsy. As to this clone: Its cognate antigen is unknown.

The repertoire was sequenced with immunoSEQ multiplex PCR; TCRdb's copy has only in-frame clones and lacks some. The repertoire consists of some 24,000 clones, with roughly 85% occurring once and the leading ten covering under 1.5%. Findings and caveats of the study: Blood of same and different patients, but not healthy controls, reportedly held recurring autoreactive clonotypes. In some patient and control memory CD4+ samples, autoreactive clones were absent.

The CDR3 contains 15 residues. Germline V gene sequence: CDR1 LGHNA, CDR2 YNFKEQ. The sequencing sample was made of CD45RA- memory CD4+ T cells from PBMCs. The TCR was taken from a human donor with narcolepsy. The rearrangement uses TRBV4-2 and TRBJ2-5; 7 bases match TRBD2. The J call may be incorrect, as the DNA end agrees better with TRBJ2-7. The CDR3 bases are TGTGCCAGCAGCCAAGATTTGGGAGGGGCCTACGAGCAGTACTTC. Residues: CASSQDLGGAYEQYF.